This T cell receptor (beta chain) derives from a study of T-cell reconstitution after alpha-beta-depleted transplantation in children. Preparation of the TCRbeta library used unique molecular identifiers. TCRdb independently ran MiXCR on the PCR reads; one entry per CDR3 protein. The sample lists hundreds of thousands of distinct CDR3 sequences; approximately 17% were seen once. This clonotype has only a few counts. Looked up from germline, CDR1 is SGHTA and CDR2 is FQGNSA. The CDR3 contains 15 residues. The V gene lost 2 bases and the J gene lost 3 bases, with 10 bases spanning the gap. Material: PBMCs from the stem cell graft donor, obtained from the stem cell graft. The chain employs TRBV7-2 and TRBJ2-2, with D hard to call. This TCR derives from a human donor who donated a stem cell graft to a child with acute myeloid leukemia. The CDR3 loop reads CASSLIASHTGELFF. The CDR3 nucleotides are TGTGCCAGCAGCTTAATTGCCAGTCACACCGGGGAGCTGTTTTTT.